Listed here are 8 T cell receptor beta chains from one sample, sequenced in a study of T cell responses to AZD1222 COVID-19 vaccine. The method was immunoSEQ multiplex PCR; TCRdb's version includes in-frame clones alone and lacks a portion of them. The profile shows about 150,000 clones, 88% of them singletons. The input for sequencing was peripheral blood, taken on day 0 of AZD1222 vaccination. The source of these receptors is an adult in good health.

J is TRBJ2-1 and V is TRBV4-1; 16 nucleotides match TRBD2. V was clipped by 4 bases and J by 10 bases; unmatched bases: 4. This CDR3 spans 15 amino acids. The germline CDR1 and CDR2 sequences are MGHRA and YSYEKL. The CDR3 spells CASSLGTSGGVEQFF. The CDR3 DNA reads TGCGCCAGCAGCCTCGGGACTAGCGGGGGGGTGGAGCAGTTCTTC.

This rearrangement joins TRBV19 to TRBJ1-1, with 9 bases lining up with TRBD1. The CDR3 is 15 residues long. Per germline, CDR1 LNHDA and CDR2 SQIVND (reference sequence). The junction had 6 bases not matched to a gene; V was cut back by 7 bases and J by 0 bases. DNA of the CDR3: TGTGCCAGTACCGCGACAGGGGGTCTGAACACTGAAGCTTTCTTT. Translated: CASTATGGLNTEAFF.

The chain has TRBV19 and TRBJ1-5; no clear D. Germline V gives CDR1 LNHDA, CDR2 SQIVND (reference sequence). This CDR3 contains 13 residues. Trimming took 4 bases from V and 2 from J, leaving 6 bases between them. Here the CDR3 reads CASSTVGNQPQHF. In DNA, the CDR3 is TGTGCCAGTAGTACGGTGGGCAATCAGCCCCAGCATTTT.

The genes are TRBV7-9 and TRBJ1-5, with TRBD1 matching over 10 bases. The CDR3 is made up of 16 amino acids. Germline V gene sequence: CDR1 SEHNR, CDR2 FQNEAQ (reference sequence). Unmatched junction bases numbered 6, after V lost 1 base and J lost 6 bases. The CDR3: CASSLGGQGTGQPQHF. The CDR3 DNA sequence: TGTGCCAGCAGCTTAGGGGGACAGGGGACCGGTCAGCCCCAGCATTTT.

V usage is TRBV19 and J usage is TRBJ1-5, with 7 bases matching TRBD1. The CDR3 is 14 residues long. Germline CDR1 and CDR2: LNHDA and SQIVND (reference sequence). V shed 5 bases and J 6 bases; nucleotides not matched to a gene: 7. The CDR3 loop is CASSDRVRSQPQHF. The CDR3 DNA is TGTGCCAGTAGTGACAGGGTTCGGAGTCAGCCCCAGCATTTT.

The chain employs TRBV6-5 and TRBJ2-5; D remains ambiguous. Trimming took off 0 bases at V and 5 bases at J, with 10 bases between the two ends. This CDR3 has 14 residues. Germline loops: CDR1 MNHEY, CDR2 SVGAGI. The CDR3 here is CASSYSEVWETQYF. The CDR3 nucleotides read TGTGCCAGCAGTTACTCTGAGGTGTGGGAGACCCAGTACTTC.

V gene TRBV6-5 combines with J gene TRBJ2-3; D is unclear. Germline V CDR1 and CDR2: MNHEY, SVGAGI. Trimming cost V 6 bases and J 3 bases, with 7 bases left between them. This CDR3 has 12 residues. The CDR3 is CASRRATDTQYF. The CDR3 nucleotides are TGTGCCAGCAGGCGAGCGACAGATACGCAGTATTTT.

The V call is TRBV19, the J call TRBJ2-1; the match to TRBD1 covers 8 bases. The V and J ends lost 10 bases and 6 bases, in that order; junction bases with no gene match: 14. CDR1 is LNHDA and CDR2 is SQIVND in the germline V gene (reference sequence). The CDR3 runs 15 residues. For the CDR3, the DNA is TGTGCCACCTCCGCTGTGGACAGGGTGGGCAATGAGCAGTTCTTC. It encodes CATSAVDRVGNEQFF.